The clone carrying this T cell receptor (beta chain) has a handful of counts. The antigen is undetermined. Quantitative barcoded 5'-RACE was used to prepare TCR beta libraries. TCRdb reprocessed the 5' RACE reads with MiXCR, giving one entry per CDR3 protein. The repertoire consists of 250,000 or so distinct CDR3 sequences, with under 20% occurring once and the leading ten covering less than 35%. The source of the sample is a study of CD8 T cells in ankylosing spondylitis. From germline, CDR1 is SGDLS and CDR2 YYNGEE. This CDR3 spans 16 amino acids. V was pared by 1 base and J by 0 bases, with 8 bases between. Study conclusions and caveats: Apparently characteristic of ankylosing spondylitis blood was a TCR beta motif (about eight highly homologous variants). Reportedly, matched ankylosing spondylitis synovial fluid was significantly enriched for disease-linked clones. Disease-linked clones had a CD8+ phenotype and relatively low frequency in peripheral blood.

The sequencing input was blood, either unsorted or a sorted T cell fraction (not recorded which). The clonotype was recovered from a male donor with ankylosing spondylitis or in good health (not recorded which). J is TRBJ2-6 and V is TRBV9; no clear D gene. CDR3 amino acids: CASSVSLVSGANVLTF. Here the CDR3 DNA reads TGTGCCAGCAGCGTATCTCTAGTCTCTGGGGCCAACGTCCTGACTTTC.